The rows below give T cell receptor beta chains drawn from one sample of a study of glioma-infiltrating T cells. TCRdb analysed the multiplex PCR reads with MiXCR anew, one entry per CDR3 protein. The profile shows fewer than 500,000 distinct CDR3 sequences, roughly two fifths of them singletons. Sequencing was done on a sample of glioma tissue, nonneoplastic brain tissue, or PBMCs (not recorded which). These receptors were collected from a human donor with low-grade glioma or glioblastoma, undergoing nonglioma brain surgery, or in good health (not recorded which). CDR3s include the opening cysteine and the closing phenylalanine or tryptophan. D genes are given only for firm matches. Clone size is not always given. Where it is, it says once, few, many or a class for expanded clones.

>15|TRBJ1-3|TRBV5-1|TRBD1|-
CASSLEGAGGNTIYF
TGCGCCAGCAGCTTGGAGGGGGCAGGAGGAAACACCATATATTTT
>15|TRBJ2-7|TRBV15|-|few
CATSSVWGSTYEQYF
TGTGCCACCAGCTCCGTCTGGGGCAGTACCTACGAGCAGTACTTC
>16|TRBJ2-3|TRBV19|TRBD2|once
CASSIVPAGGPDTQYF
TGTGCCAGTAGTATAGTTCCAGCGGGAGGGCCAGATACGCAGTATTTT
>16|TRBJ2-1|TRBV28|TRBD2|many
CASSVLAGVLEDEQFF
TGTGCCAGCAGTGTACTAGCGGGAGTCCTCGAGGATGAGCAGTTCTTC
>15|TRBJ2-3|TRBV20-1|-|-
CSARLSGVLTDTQYF
TGCAGTGCTAGACTATCGGGAGTGCTTACAGATACGCAGTATTTT
>16|TRBJ2-1|TRBV7-8|TRBD1|-
CASSRRDRGLGNEQFF
TGTGCCAGCAGCCGGAGGGACAGGGGGCTCGGCAATGAGCAGTTCTTC
>15|TRBJ1-1|TRBV19|TRBD1|-
CASSNPWTGRFEAFF
TGTGCCAGTAGTAACCCTTGGACAGGGAGGTTTGAAGCTTTCTTT
>13|TRBJ2-7|TRBV20-1|-|-
CSARVSGMREQYF
TGCAGTGCTAGAGTGAGTGGGATGAGGGAGCAGTACTTC
>13|TRBJ2-1|TRBV6-2/TRBV6-3|-|many
CASMVGLALEQFF
TGTGCCAGCATGGTAGGTCTTGCGTTGGAGCAGTTCTTC
>13|TRBJ2-7|TRBV20-1|-|few
CSARHQETYEQYF
TGCAGTGCTAGGCACCAGGAAACCTACGAGCAGTACTTC
>16|TRBJ2-1|TRBV20-1|TRBD2|-
CSARGLAGRMANEQFF
TGCAGTGCTAGGGGACTAGCGGGGCGAATGGCCAATGAGCAGTTCTTC
>15|TRBJ1-5|TRBV4-3|-|once
CASSQDRIGNQLQHF
TGCGCCAGCAGCCAAGATAGAATAGGCAATCAGCTCCAGCATTTT
>13|TRBJ2-2|TRBV27|-|few
CASSPLGAGELFF
TGTGCCAGCAGCCCGTTGGGGGCCGGGGAGCTGTTTTTT
>13|TRBJ1-1|TRBV7-2|-|few
CASSSNSFTEAFF
TGTGCCAGCAGCTCCAACAGCTTCACTGAAGCTTTCTTT
>17|TRBJ2-7|TRBV27|TRBD2|-
CASSLAPSGRAVYEQYF
TGTGCCAGCAGTTTAGCTCCTAGCGGGAGGGCGGTATACGAGCAGTACTTC
>18|TRBJ2-7|TRBV4-1|-|-
CASSQDPSASSSSHEQYF
TGCGCCAGCAGCCAAGATCCTTCGGCGAGCTCTAGCTCCCACGAGCAGTACTTC
>15|TRBJ2-7|TRBV20-1|-|few
CSARDPRGGPYEQYF
TGCAGTGCTAGAGATCCTAGGGGGGGCCCCTACGAGCAGTACTTC
>16|TRBJ1-6|TRBV10-3|-|many
CAISESDEGVGSPLHF
TGTGCCATCAGTGAGTCGGATGAGGGGGTAGGCTCACCCCTCCACTTT
>13|TRBJ1-2|TRBV25-1|TRBD1|many
CASTFTGGHGYTF
TGTGCCAGCACCTTCACAGGGGGCCATGGCTACACCTTC
>17|TRBJ2-2|TRBV4-1|-|-
CASSQEYAPLYPGELFF
TGCGCCAGCAGCCAAGAGTACGCACCCCTCTACCCCGGGGAGCTGTTTTTT
>14|TRBJ1-5|TRBV20-1|-|few
CSARDLTGLGPQHF
TGCAGTGCTAGAGATTTAACCGGATTGGGGCCCCAGCATTTT
>16|TRBJ1-2|TRBV10-3|-|-
CAISETRGGAVYGYTF
TGTGCCATCAGTGAAACCCGTGGGGGGGCTGTGTATGGCTACACCTTC
>14|TRBJ2-1|TRBV11-2|TRBD2|-
CASAGAGQYNEQFF
TGTGCCAGCGCGGGAGCAGGGCAATACAATGAGCAGTTCTTC
>14|TRBJ2-5|TRBV2|-|-
CASSQIYGTETQYF
TGTGCCAGCAGTCAGATATATGGAACAGAGACCCAGTACTTC
>14|TRBJ2-2|TRBV6-6|-|-
CASSYVQAAEELFF
TGTGCCAGCAGTTACGTGCAGGCGGCCGAGGAGCTGTTTTTT
>14|TRBJ2-3|TRBV6-1|-|few
CASRAQGNTDTQYF
TGTGCCAGCAGGGCGCAGGGTAACACAGATACGCAGTATTTT
>12|TRBJ2-1|TRBV20-1|TRBD2|few
CTRWREGHEQFF
TGCACCAGGTGGCGGGAGGGTCATGAGCAGTTCTTC
>15|TRBJ2-7|TRBV20-1|-|-
CSASSAGRNSYEQYF
TGCAGTGCTAGCTCCGCGGGGCGGAATAGCTACGAGCAGTACTTC
>16|TRBJ2-1|TRBV4-1|TRBD1|-
CASSQVGDRVYNEQFF
TGCGCCAGCAGCCAAGTTGGGGACAGGGTCTACAATGAGCAGTTCTTC
>17|TRBJ2-1|TRBV29-1|TRBD2|-
CSVLGLAGGRTYNEQFF
TGCAGCGTCCTCGGACTAGCGGGAGGGAGGACCTACAATGAGCAGTTCTTC
>12|TRBJ1-2|TRBV28|-|many
CASSKNSPGYTF
TGTGCCAGCAGCAAAAACAGTCCGGGCTACACCTTC
>15|TRBJ2-5|TRBV7-2|TRBD1|-
CASSPDRGRRETQYF
TGTGCCAGCAGCCCCGACAGGGGGCGCAGAGAGACCCAGTACTTC
>18|TRBJ2-2|TRBV4-2|TRBD2|-
CASIPKITAGGGTGELFF
TGTGCCAGCATTCCCAAGATCACAGCGGGAGGTGGTACCGGGGAGCTGTTTTTT
>11|TRBJ1-1|TRBV2|-|few
CASRGEDEAFF
TGTGCCAGCAGGGGGGAAGATGAAGCTTTCTTT
>15|TRBJ2-1|TRBV24-1|-|-
CATSAPGDSYNEQFF
TGTGCCACCAGTGCTCCGGGGGACTCCTACAATGAGCAGTTCTTC
>14|TRBJ1-3|TRBV6-2/TRBV6-3|-|many
CASSQDYSGNTIYF
TGTGCCAGCAGCCAAGATTACTCTGGAAACACCATATATTTT
>13|TRBJ2-3|TRBV12-3/TRBV12-4|-|few
CASSDPRTDTQYF
TGTGCCAGCAGCGATCCTCGCACAGATACGCAGTATTTT
>14|TRBJ2-2|TRBV20-1|-|many
CSANRGKHTGELFF
TGCAGTGCAAATCGGGGGAAGCACACCGGGGAGCTGTTTTTT
>13|TRBJ2-3|TRBV20-1|-|few
CSASWGSTDTQYF
TGCAGTGCTAGTTGGGGTAGCACAGATACGCAGTATTTT
>15|TRBJ1-2|TRBV28|-|many
CASSLFLHRNYGYTF
TGTGCCAGCAGTTTATTCCTTCACAGAAACTATGGCTACACCTTC
>14|TRBJ2-2|TRBV12-3/TRBV12-4|-|few
CASSMGPLGGELFF
TGTGCCAGCAGTATGGGACCTCTGGGCGGGGAGCTGTTTTTT
>15|TRBJ2-7|TRBV6-2/TRBV6-3|TRBD2|many
CASSRPSSGTREQYF
TGTGCCAGCAGTCGCCCCTCTAGCGGGACCCGCGAGCAGTACTTC
>14|TRBJ2-7|TRBV4-1|-|-
CASSRDSRTYEQYF
TGCGCCAGCAGCCGAGATTCCAGGACATACGAGCAGTACTTC
>18|TRBJ2-2|TRBV5-4|-|-
CASSFTPDPRMYTGELFF
TGTGCCAGCAGCTTTACACCGGACCCGAGGATGTATACCGGGGAGCTGTTTTTT
>13|TRBJ2-7|TRBV25-1|TRBD1|many
CASGTGLADEQYF
TGTGCCAGCGGGACAGGGCTCGCGGACGAGCAGTACTTC
>15|TRBJ2-1|TRBV18|TRBD2|-
CASSPMAGGPGEQFF
TGTGCCAGCTCACCAATGGCGGGAGGGCCGGGAGAGCAGTTCTTC